A selection of T cell receptor beta chains follows, all from one sample in a study of shared clonotypes between healthy human individuals. TCRdb's copy holds only in-frame clones and misses some; the assay was immunoSEQ multiplex PCR. The sample holds around 1.1 million clones, about 72% seen once. The sample taken for sequencing was memory CD4+ T cells from PBMCs. These receptors came from a man aged 18 to 30 in good health. Some clones in this sample may be carry-over from other donors' samples. Each CDR3 is given with its conserved first and last residue. The order of the fields is V gene, J gene, CDR3 length, CDR3 protein.

>TRBV30|TRBJ2-2|12
CACQGSTGELFF
>TRBV28|TRBJ1-5|15
CASSPPGQGYQPQHF
>TRBV2|TRBJ2-2|13
CASSGSPAGELFF
>TRBV6-1|TRBJ1-5|14
CASSGNGHNQPQHF
>TRBV4-3|TRBJ2-3|15
CASSQGLLGGDTQYF
>TRBV7-2|TRBJ1-1|13
CASSIATNTEAFF
>TRBV2|TRBJ2-3|15
CASSPRYGSTDTQYF
>TRBV7-2|TRBJ1-3|12
CASSLHGNTIYF
>TRBV4-3|TRBJ2-7|15
CASSRRDRDSYEQYF
>TRBV5-1|TRBJ2-2|13
CASSFTEGGELFF
>TRBV6-1|TRBJ2-7|16
CASSEAGGQGIYEQYF
>TRBV6-1|TRBJ2-1|14
CATTRWARANEQFF
>TRBV7-9|TRBJ1-1|15
CASSLFKGSNTEAFF
>TRBV11-2|TRBJ1-2|14
CASSSSGTEHGYTF
>TRBV11-2|TRBJ2-3|18
CASSPLQGRTGDRDTQYF
>TRBV5-8|TRBJ1-4|16
CASSPIGASQGEKLFF
>TRBV27|TRBJ1-2|14
CASSSARANYGYTF
>TRBV28|TRBJ1-2|13
CASSLEAPRRYTF
>TRBV28|TRBJ2-7|13
CASSLPRSYEQYF
>TRBV18|TRBJ2-7|13
CASSVTASYEQYF
>TRBV19|TRBJ1-1|14
CASSIGLGNTEAFF
>TRBV2|TRBJ1-1|15
CASRSIQGEETEAFF
>TRBV5-4|TRBJ2-7|15
CASSRGGAGDYEQYF
>TRBV18|TRBJ2-1|15
CASSPWKGQGPEQFF
>TRBV5-6|TRBJ2-3|16
CASSLGTVRLSNTQYF
>TRBV6-5|TRBJ1-2|13
CASSYRAAYGYTF
>TRBV28|TRBJ2-1|17
CASSSIFSGRTHNEQFF
>TRBV15|TRBJ2-6|18
CATSRDYTTASGANVLTF